The 12 T cell receptor beta chains reported below all come from one sample, sequenced in a study of CD8 T cells in ankylosing spondylitis. TCRdb reprocessed the 5' RACE reads with MiXCR, giving one entry per CDR3 protein. The table lists 150,000 to 200,000 distinct CDR3 sequences, roughly 11% of them singletons. Sequencing was done on a sample of blood, either unsorted or a sorted T cell fraction (not recorded which). The receptor source for this set is a male donor with ankylosing spondylitis or in good health (not recorded which).

This clonotype was observed a few times. In nucleotides, the CDR3 is TGTGCCAGCAGTTTCCTCCTGACCGGGGAGCTGTTTTTT. Translated: CASSFLLTGELFF. V gene TRBV12-3 or TRBV12-4 combines with J gene TRBJ2-2; D ambiguous. V was trimmed by 3 bases and J by 5 bases, leaving 7 bases between them. The CDR3 is made up of 13 amino acids.

This clonotype was counted ten times or more. The chain carries TRBV7-2 and TRBJ2-5; D unclear. V lost 4 bases to trimming and J lost 10 bases, with 19 bases between them. Germline-derived CDR1 and CDR2 are SGHTA and FQGNSA. This CDR3 is built from 14 residues. CDR3 loop: CASSSSRARPDQYF. Here the CDR3 DNA reads TGTGCCAGCAGCTCTTCCCGAGCACGACCCGACCAGTACTTC.

The chain joins TRBV20-1 to TRBJ2-5; 10 nucleotides align to TRBD2. The CDR3 contains 17 residues. Per the germline V gene, CDR1 is DFQATT and CDR2 is SNEGSKA (reference sequence). With V trimmed by 0 bases and J by 5 bases, 12 bases remained unmatched. The CDR3 DNA follows: TGCAGTGCTAGAGATGATCGATTCCTAGCGGGGGTGGAGACCCAGTACTTC. Residues: CSARDDRFLAGVETQYF.

As to this clonotype: A read error is possible here, since a much larger clone lies one base away. V gene TRBV20-1 combines with J gene TRBJ2-3, with D possibly being TRBD1 or TRBD2 (6 bases each). The CDR3 totals 15 residues. Germline V gene lookup returns CDR1 DFQATT and CDR2 SNEGSKA (reference sequence). The CDR3 region is CCAKKGVAGTDTQYF. The CDR3 DNA sequence: TGCTGTGCTAAAAAGGGGGTAGCGGGCACAGATACGCAGTATTTT.

At least ten counts were recorded for this clonotype. V usage is TRBV6-5 and J usage is TRBJ2-5; D might be TRBD2 (7 bases). CDR1 and CDR2 (germline): MNHEY, SVGAGI. The CDR3 is made up of 13 amino acids. V was clipped by 5 bases and J by 7 bases, with 14 bases between them. For the CDR3, the DNA is TGTGCCAGCAGTAACGGGGGAGGGGGGACCCAGTACTTC. Translating gives CASSNGGGGTQYF.

This clonotype has at least ten counts. J is TRBJ1-5 and V is TRBV14; 9 bases fit TRBD1. The germline V gene has CDR1 SGHDN and CDR2 FVKESK. The CDR3 sequence is 15 residues long. V shed 4 bases, J shed 3 bases, and the junction held 4 bases outside the gene matches. The CDR3, as DNA: TGTGCCAGCAGCCCCGGGACAGGGATCAATCAGCCCCAGCATTTT. It encodes CASSPGTGINQPQHF. Using reference TRBV14 and TRBJ1-5 for the parts outside the CDR3, the full variable domain is EAGVTQFPSHSVIEKGQTVTLRCDPISGHDNLYWYRRVMGKEIKFLLHFVKESKQDESGMPNNRFLAERTGGTYSTLKVQPAELEDSGVYFCASSPGTGINQPQHFGDGTRLSIL.

This clonotype has ten or more counts. DNA of the CDR3: TGCGCCAGCAGTTTTACTAGCGGGAGGACAGATACGCAGTATTTT. It encodes CASSFTSGRTDTQYF. The V gene is TRBV5-1, the J gene TRBJ2-3, with 12 bases fitting TRBD2. In germline, CDR1 is SGHRS, CDR2 YFSETQ. This CDR3 comprises 15 residues. The V gene end was trimmed by 5 bases and the J gene end by 3 bases; junction bases not matched to a gene: 4.

This clonotype has ten or more counts. The chain employs TRBV9 and TRBJ2-5; the match to TRBD1 covers 7 bases. This CDR3 has 16 amino acids. Germline CDR1 SGDLS, CDR2 YYNGEE. Losses at the gene ends were 0 bases for V and 3 bases for J; bases not matched to a gene: 8. Here the CDR3 reads CASSVEGGVLEETQYF. The CDR3 DNA follows: TGTGCCAGCAGCGTAGAAGGGGGCGTTTTGGAAGAGACCCAGTACTTC.

This clonotype showed up many times. This rearrangement joins TRBV20-1 to TRBJ2-7; 11 nucleotides agree with TRBD2. CDR3 size: 17 residues. Germline V CDR1 and CDR2: DFQATT, SNEGSKA (reference sequence). V shed 3 bases and J 5 bases; nucleotides not matched to a gene: 15. For the CDR3, the DNA is TGCAGTGCTAGGGGGTCTTCTCTAGCGGGAGGTTCCCACGAGCAGTACTTC. This translates into CSARGSSLAGGSHEQYF.

In this sample, this clonotype turned up a few times. This chain uses TRBV6-1 with TRBJ2-2; the D gene is possibly TRBD1 (6 bases). V lost 6 bases to trimming and J lost 1 base, with 12 bases between them. CDR3 length: 15 residues. Looked up from germline, CDR1 is MNHNS and CDR2 is SASEGT. CDR3 sequence (DNA): TGTGCCAGCAGACCAGGGGAGTGGAACACCGGGGAGCTGTTTTTT. Protein: CASRPGEWNTGELFF.

This clonotype was detected ten times or more. The J gene is TRBJ1-5, the V gene TRBV7-6; D remains ambiguous. The CDR3 is 17 residues long. Germline V gene lookup returns CDR1 SGHVS and CDR2 FNYEAQ. V was pared by 2 bases and J by 0 bases, with 14 bases between. DNA of the CDR3: TGTGCCAGCAGCTTAAACGCAGGAACATATAGCAATCAGCCCCAGCATTTT. It is translated as CASSLNAGTYSNQPQHF.

This chain uses TRBV18 with TRBJ1-2, with D unresolved. CDR3 length equals 16 residues. Looked up from germline, CDR1 is KGHSH and CDR2 is LQKENI. V was pared by 1 base and J by 4 bases, with 16 bases between. CDR3 nucleotide sequence: TGTGCCAGCTCACCACAGGCGATCGATAGGACCTATGGCTACACCTTC. Translation: CASSPQAIDRTYGYTF.